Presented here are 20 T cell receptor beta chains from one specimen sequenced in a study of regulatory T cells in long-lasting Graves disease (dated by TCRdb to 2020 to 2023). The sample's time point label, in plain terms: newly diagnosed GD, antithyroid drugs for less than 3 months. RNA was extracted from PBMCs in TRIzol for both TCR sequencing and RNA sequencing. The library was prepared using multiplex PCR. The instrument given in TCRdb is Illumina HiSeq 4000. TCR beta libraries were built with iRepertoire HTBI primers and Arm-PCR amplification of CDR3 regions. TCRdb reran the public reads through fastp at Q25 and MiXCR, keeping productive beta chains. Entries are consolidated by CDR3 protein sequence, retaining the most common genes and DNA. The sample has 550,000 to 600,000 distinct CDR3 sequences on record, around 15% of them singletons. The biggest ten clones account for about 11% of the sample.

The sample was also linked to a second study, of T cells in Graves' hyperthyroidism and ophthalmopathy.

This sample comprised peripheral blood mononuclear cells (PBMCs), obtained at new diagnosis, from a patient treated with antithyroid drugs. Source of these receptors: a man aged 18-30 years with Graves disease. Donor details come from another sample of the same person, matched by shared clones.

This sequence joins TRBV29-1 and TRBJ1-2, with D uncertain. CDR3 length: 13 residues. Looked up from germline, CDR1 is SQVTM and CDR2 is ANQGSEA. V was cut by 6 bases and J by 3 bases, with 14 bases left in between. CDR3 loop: CSVDNPDDYGYTF. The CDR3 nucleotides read TGCAGCGTAGACAATCCGGACGACTATGGCTACACCTTC.

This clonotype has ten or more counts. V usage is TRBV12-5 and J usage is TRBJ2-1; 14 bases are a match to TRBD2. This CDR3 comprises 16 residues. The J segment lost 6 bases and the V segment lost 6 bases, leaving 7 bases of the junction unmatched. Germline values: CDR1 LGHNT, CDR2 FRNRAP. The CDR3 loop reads CASGVTSGRGGNEQFF. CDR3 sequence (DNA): TGTGCTAGTGGGGTGACTAGCGGGAGGGGGGGCAATGAGCAGTTCTTC.

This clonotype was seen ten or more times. CDR3 protein: CASSFGAWGTPADTQYF. Here the CDR3 DNA reads TGTGCCAGCAGTTTTGGGGCCTGGGGGACCCCCGCAGATACGCAGTATTTT. The chain joins TRBV27 to TRBJ2-3; the D call may be TRBD1 or TRBD2 (5 bases each). Germline V gene lookup returns CDR1 MNHEY and CDR2 SMNVEV (reference sequence). With 3 bases removed from V and 4 bases from J, the gap between germline ends came to 20 bases. The CDR3 is 17 amino acids.

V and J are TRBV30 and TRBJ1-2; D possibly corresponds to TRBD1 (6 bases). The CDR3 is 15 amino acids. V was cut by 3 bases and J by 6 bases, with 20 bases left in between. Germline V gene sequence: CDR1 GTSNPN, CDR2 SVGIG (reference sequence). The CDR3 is CAWRLTGGFVDGYTF. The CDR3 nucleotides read TGTGCCTGGAGGTTGACTGGGGGCTTCGTCGATGGCTACACCTTC.

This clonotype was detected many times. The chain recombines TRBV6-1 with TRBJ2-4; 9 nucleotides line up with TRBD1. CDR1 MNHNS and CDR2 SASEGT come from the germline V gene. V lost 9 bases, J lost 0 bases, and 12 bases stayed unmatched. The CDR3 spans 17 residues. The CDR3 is CASFRDRDGVAKNIQYF. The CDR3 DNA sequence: TGTGCCAGTTTTCGGGACAGGGACGGGGTAGCCAAAAACATTCAGTACTTC.

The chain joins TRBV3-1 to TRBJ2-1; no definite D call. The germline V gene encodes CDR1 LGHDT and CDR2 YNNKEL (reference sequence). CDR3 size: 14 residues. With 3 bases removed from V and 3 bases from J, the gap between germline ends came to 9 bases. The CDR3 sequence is CASSQKVLYNEQFF. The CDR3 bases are TGTGCCAGCAGCCAGAAGGTTCTCTACAATGAGCAGTTCTTC.

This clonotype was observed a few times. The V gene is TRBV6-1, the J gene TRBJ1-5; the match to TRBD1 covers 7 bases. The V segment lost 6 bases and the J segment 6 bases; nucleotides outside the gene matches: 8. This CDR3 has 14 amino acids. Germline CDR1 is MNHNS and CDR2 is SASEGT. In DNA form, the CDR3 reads TGTGCCAGCAGCTTCGACAGGGTCCCTCAGCCCCAGCATTTT. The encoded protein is CASSFDRVPQPQHF.

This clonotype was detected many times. The CDR3 nucleotides are TGTGCCAGCAGTTTATTTCGCATGAACACTGAAGCTTTCTTT. Translation: CASSLFRMNTEAFF. The V gene is TRBV28, the J gene TRBJ1-1; unclear D gene. Germline CDR1 MDHEN, CDR2 SYDVKM. V was shortened by 1 base and J by 0 bases, with 6 bases between the two germline ends. The CDR3 sequence is 14 residues long.

The CDR3 bases are TGCGCCAGCAGCTATGGATCCGGGACAGGGTGGGATACGCAGTATTTT. Translated: CASSYGSGTGWDTQYF. The chain carries TRBV5-1 and TRBJ2-3, with 9 bases identical to TRBD1. Per germline, CDR1 SGHRS and CDR2 YFSETQ. The CDR3 covers 16 residues. The V gene end was trimmed by 3 bases and the J gene end by 6 bases; junction bases not matched to a gene: 11.

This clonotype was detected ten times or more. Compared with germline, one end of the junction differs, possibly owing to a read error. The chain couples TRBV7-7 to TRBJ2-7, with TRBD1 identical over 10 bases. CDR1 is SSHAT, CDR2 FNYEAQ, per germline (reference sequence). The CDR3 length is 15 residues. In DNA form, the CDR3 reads TGTGCTAGCAGCGCCTCCGGGACAGGGGTCACCGAGCAGTACTTC. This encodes CASSASGTGVTEQYF.

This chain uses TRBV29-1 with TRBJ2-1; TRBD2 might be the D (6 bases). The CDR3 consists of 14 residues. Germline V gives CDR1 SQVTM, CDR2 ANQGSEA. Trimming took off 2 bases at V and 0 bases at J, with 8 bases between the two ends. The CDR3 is CSVEMGGSYNEQFF. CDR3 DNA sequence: TGCAGCGTTGAAATGGGGGGCTCCTACAATGAGCAGTTCTTC.

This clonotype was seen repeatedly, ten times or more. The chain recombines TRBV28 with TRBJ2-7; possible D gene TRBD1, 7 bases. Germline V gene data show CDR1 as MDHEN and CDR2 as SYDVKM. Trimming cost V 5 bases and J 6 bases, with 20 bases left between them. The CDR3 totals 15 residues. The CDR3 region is CASSTRPQGGGEQYF. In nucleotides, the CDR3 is TGTGCCAGCAGTACAAGACCTCAGGGGGGCGGCGAGCAGTACTTC.

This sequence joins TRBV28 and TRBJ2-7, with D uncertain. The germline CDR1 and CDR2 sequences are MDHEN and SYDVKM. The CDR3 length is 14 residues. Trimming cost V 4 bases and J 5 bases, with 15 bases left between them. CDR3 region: CASSSPGKTHEQYF. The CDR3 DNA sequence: TGTGCCAGCAGTTCCCCAGGAAAGACCCACGAGCAGTACTTC.

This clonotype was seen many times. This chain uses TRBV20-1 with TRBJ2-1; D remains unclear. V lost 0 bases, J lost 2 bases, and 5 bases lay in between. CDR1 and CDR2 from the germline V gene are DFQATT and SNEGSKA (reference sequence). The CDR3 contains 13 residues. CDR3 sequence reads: CSARERPYNEQFF. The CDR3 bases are TGCAGTGCTAGAGAACGGCCCTACAATGAGCAGTTCTTC.

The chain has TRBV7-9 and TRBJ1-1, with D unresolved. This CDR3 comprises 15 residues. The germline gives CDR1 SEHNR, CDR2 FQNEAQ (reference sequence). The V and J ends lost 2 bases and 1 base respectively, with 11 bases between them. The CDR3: CASSLLGRENTEAFF. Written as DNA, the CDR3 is TGTGCCAGCAGCTTACTAGGTAGGGAGAACACTGAAGCTTTCTTT.

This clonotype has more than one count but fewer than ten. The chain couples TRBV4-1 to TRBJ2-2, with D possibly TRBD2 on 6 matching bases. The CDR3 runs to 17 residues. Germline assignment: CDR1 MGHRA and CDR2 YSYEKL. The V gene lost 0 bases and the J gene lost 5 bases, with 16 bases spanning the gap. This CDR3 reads CASSQDLLAVRTGELFF. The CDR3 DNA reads TGCGCCAGCAGCCAAGACTTACTAGCAGTACGTACCGGGGAGCTGTTTTTT.

CDR3 residues: CALGRDYGYTF. The DNA of the CDR3 is TGTGCACTGGGCAGGGACTATGGCTACACCTTC. The chain uses TRBV28 and TRBJ1-2, with D perhaps TRBD1 (5 bases). This CDR3 comprises 11 residues. Per germline, CDR1 MDHEN and CDR2 SYDVKM.

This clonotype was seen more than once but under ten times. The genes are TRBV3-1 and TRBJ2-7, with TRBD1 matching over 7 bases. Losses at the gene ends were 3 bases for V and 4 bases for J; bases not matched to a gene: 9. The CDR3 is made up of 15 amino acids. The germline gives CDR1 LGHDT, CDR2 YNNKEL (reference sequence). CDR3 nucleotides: TGTGCCAGCAGCCACGGACAGGCCCCGGGGTACGAGCAGTACTTC. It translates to CASSHGQAPGYEQYF.

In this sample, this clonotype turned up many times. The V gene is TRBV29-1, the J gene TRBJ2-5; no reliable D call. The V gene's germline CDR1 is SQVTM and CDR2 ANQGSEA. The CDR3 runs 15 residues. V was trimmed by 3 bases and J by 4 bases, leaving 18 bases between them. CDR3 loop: CSVDSHLRRGETQYF. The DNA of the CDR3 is TGCAGCGTTGATTCCCACCTACGCCGCGGAGAGACCCAGTACTTC. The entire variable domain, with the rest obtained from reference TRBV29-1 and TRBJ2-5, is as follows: SAVISQKPSRDICQRGTSLTIQCQVDSQVTMMFWYRQQPGQSLTLIATANQGSEATYESGFVIDKFPISRPNLTFSTLTVSNMSPEDSSIYLCSVDSHLRRGETQYFGPGTRLLVL.

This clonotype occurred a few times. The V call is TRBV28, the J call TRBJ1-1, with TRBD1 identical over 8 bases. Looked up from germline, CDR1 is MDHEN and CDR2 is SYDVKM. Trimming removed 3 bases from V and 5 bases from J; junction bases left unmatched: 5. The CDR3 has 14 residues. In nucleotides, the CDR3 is TGTGCCAGCAGTTTGGACAGGGAGGTGACTGAAGCTTTCTTT. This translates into CASSLDREVTEAFF.